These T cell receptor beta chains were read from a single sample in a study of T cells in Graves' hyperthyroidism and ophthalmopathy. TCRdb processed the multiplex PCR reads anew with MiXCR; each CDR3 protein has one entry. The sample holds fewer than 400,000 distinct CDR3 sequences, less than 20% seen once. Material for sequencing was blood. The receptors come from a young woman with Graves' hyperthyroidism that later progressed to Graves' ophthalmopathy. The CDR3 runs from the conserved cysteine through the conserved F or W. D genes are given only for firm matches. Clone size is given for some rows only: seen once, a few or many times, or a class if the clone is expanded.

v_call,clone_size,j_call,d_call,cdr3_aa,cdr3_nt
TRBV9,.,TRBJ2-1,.,CASSVSSLNSYNEQFF,TGTGCCAGCAGCGTTTCTAGCCTAAACTCCTACAATGAGCAGTTCTTC
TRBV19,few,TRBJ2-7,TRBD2,CASSILAGSLYEQYF,TGTGCCAGTAGTATATTAGCGGGTTCCCTCTACGAGCAGTACTTC
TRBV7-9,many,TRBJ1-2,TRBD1,CASSRQGTLGYGYTF,TGTGCCAGCAGCCGACAGGGGACCCTTGGGTATGGCTACACCTTC
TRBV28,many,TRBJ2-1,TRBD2,CASSFPSGLAVHNEQFF,TGTGCCAGCAGTTTCCCGTCGGGACTAGCGGTCCACAATGAGCAGTTCTTC
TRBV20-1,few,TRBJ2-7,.,CSAWRLGVTYEQYF,TGCAGTGCTTGGAGGTTGGGGGTTACCTACGAGCAGTACTTC
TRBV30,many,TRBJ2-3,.,CAWSRGTTDTQYF,TGTGCCTGGAGTCGGGGGACCACAGATACGCAGTATTTT
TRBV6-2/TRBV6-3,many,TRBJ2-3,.,CASSYSEGADTQYF,TGTGCCAGCAGTTACTCGGAGGGGGCAGATACGCAGTATTTT
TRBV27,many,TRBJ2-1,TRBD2,CASSSGLVSGEQFF,TGTGCCAGCAGTTCTGGACTAGTGAGCGGTGAGCAGTTCTTC
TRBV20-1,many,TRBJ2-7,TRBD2,CSAVTTSGTYEQYF,TGCAGTGCCGTGACGACTAGCGGTACTTACGAGCAGTACTTC
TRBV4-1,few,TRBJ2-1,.,CASSLKIPSANEQFF,TGCGCCAGCAGCCTAAAAATTCCATCTGCCAATGAGCAGTTCTTC
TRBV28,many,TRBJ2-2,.,CASRSFDRNTGELFF,TGTGCCAGCAGATCCTTCGACAGAAACACCGGGGAGCTGTTTTTT
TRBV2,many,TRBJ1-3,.,CASSPTGISGNTIYF,TGTGCCAGCAGTCCAACAGGGATCTCTGGAAACACCATATATTTT
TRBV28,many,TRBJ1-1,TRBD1,CASSLGTGGRTEAFF,TGTGCCAGCAGTCTAGGGACAGGGGGCCGGACTGAAGCTTTCTTT
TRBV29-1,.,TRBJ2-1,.,CSVEGVGLTSRNEQFF,TGCAGCGTTGAAGGGGTCGGGCTTACTAGCCGGAATGAGCAGTTCTTC
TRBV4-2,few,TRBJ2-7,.,CASSQDRAGDRIIDEQYF,TGTGCCAGCAGCCAAGATCGGGCCGGTGACAGAATAATCGACGAGCAGTACTTC
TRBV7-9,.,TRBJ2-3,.,CASSLVGGQELSYGSTDTQYF,TGTGCCAGCAGCTTAGTTGGGGGGCAAGAACTATCTTACGGGTCCACAGATACGCAGTATTTT
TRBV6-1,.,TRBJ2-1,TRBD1,CASVPGGENEQFF,TGTGCCAGCGTGCCAGGGGGAGAGAATGAGCAGTTCTTC
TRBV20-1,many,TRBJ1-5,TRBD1,CSAWDRGGVSQPQHF,TGCAGTGCCTGGGACAGGGGCGGGGTCAGTCAGCCCCAGCATTTT